This TCR beta chain came from a study of blood T cell repertoires in COVID-19. Clones were read by immunoSEQ multiplex PCR, and TCRdb kept only the in-frame ones, dropping some. The repertoire consists of more than 400,000 clones, with 90% occurring once and the leading ten covering about 0.6%. Germline V gene lookup returns CDR1 SGDLS and CDR2 YYNGEE. V was cut by 3 bases and J by 4 bases, with 22 bases left in between. The CDR3 runs to 17 residues. This rearrangement joins TRBV9 to TRBJ2-5; possible D gene TRBD2, 6 bases. Specimen: PBMCs or T cells enriched from blood (not recorded which). The sequence derives from a man between 18 and 35 years old who had recovered from COVID-19. The CDR3 protein is CASSAGSAGIGPETQYF. The DNA of the CDR3 is TGTGCCAGCAGCGCCGGAAGCGCGGGGATTGGGCCAGAGACCCAGTACTTC.